The sequence of this TCR beta chain was determined in a study of regulatory T cells in long-lasting Graves disease. Germline values: CDR1 SGHVS, CDR2 FNYEAQ. The CDR3 is 16 amino acids. The V end lost 3 bases, the J end lost 1 base, and 15 bases lay between the germline ends. CDR3 regions were amplified by Arm-PCR using iRepertoire HTBI primers to build TCR beta libraries. TCRdb reanalysed the multiplex PCR reads using MiXCR and keeps one entry per CDR3 protein. This sample carries about 620,000 distinct CDR3 sequences, 15% to 20% of them seen once, and the ten largest clones take about 17%. This sample's time point: newly diagnosed GD, antithyroid drugs for less than 3 months. PBMC RNA was the source of the TCR library. Study conclusions and caveats: Relative to newly diagnosed Graves' patients, persistent ones had lower TCR diversity.

This clonotype was seen more than once but under ten times. Its antigen is currently unknown. The data also belong to a second study, concerning T cells in Graves' hyperthyroidism and ophthalmopathy. From that report: Hyperthyroidism patients were newly diagnosed, had disease duration under 2 months, and were aged 18 to 65 years. The study used the HTBI primer set for a first-round RT-PCR of the TCR CDR3.

The sample here was peripheral blood mononuclear cells (PBMCs), taken at new diagnosis, from a patient treated with antithyroid drugs. This rearrangement joins TRBV7-6 to TRBJ2-5; D is perhaps TRBD1 (5 bases). This clonotype was obtained from a woman in her 30s with Graves disease. The CDR3 here is CASSFIGALSQETQYF. In DNA, the CDR3 is TGTGCCAGCAGCTTTATAGGGGCTCTATCCCAAGAGACCCAGTACTTC. Together with reference TRBV7-6 and TRBJ2-5, the CDR3 gives the full variable domain: GAGVSQSPRYKVTKRGQDVALRCDPISGHVSLYWYRQALGQGPEFLTYFNYEAQQDKSGLPNDRFSAERPEGSISTLTIQRTEQRDSAMYRCASSFIGALSQETQYFGPGTRLLVL.